These 19 T cell receptor beta chains came from one sample sequenced in a study of siplizumab effects on memory and regulatory T cells. Profiling relied on immunoSEQ multiplex PCR, and the TCRdb table lists in-frame clones only, not all of them. The sample shows roughly 97,000 clones, about 93% of them seen only once. The sequenced material came from Tregs sorted from blood. Receptor source: a human donor in good health.

The chain has TRBV19 and TRBJ2-7; 8 bases agree with TRBD1. The V and J ends lost 6 bases and 5 bases, in that order; junction bases with no gene match: 9. There are 14 residues in the CDR3. CDR1 and CDR2 from the germline V gene are LNHDA and SQIVND (reference sequence). Here the CDR3 reads CASRRTGYQNEQYF. For the CDR3, the DNA is TGTGCCAGTAGACGGACAGGGTATCAAAACGAGCAGTACTTC.

The chain combines TRBV2 with TRBJ2-7; TRBD1 matches 7 bases. The CDR3 is 14 amino acids. With 3 bases clipped from V and 2 bases from J, the junction kept 4 bases outside the gene matches. Germline loops: CDR1 SNHLY, CDR2 FYNNEI. CDR3 sequence reads: CASSETGPPYEQYF. The CDR3 DNA reads as TGTGCCAGCAGTGAGACAGGGCCTCCCTACGAGCAGTACTTC.

The chain combines TRBV5-4 with TRBJ2-2, with 10 bases matching TRBD2. Germline CDR1 is SGHNT and CDR2 is YYREEE (reference sequence). With 4 bases clipped from V and 0 bases from J, the junction kept 6 bases outside the gene matches. CDR3 length: 17 amino acids. CDR3 DNA sequence: TGTGCCAGCAGCCCTAAAGCGGGGGGGACGAACACCGGGGAGCTGTTTTTT. It yields the protein CASSPKAGGTNTGELFF. The full variable domain, its missing parts supplied by reference TRBV5-4 and TRBJ2-2, is ETGVTQSPTHLIKTRGQQVTLRCSSQSGHNTVSWYQQALGQGPQFIFQYYREEENGRGNFPPRFSGLQFPNYSSELNVNALELDDSALYLCASSPKAGGTNTGELFFGEGSRLTVL.

The chain joins TRBV27 to TRBJ1-4; D is unclear. The CDR3 runs to 15 residues. Germline V gene lookup returns CDR1 MNHEY and CDR2 SMNVEV (reference sequence). The germline V and J ends were trimmed by 5 bases and 8 bases, with 18 bases remaining between them. CDR3 nucleotide sequence: TGTGCCAGCAGTCCCGTTTGGGTCAGATTAGAAAAACTGTTTTTT. Translation gives CASSPVWVRLEKLFF.

J is TRBJ1-1 and V is TRBV21-1. TRBV21-1 is recorded as a pseudogene. The CDR3 has 14 residues. CDR3 nucleotides: TGTGCCAGCAGCAAAGGCGGCAACGTAACTGAAGCTTTCTTT. Its translation: CASSKGGNVTEAFF.

This chain connects TRBV2 to TRBJ2-1, with TRBD2 matching 16 bases. The length of the CDR3 is 18 residues. V shed 9 bases and J 6 bases; nucleotides not matched to a gene: 14. Germline lookup yields CDR1 SNHLY and CDR2 FYNNEI. As DNA, the CDR3 is TGTGCCAGTGATGGGACTAGCGGGAGGGCCATAGCACGCAATGAGCAGTTCTTC. Protein: CASDGTSGRAIARNEQFF.

This clone was found once. The chain is built from TRBV11-3 and TRBJ2-1, with 7 positions matching TRBD2. The CDR3 spans 18 residues. Trimming removed 3 bases from V and 6 bases from J; junction bases left unmatched: 17. Germline V CDR1 and CDR2: SGHNT, YENEEA. This CDR3 reads CASSLVRGSRRLANEQFF. The CDR3 DNA is TGTGCCAGCAGCTTGGTCCGGGGTAGTCGACGACTAGCCAATGAGCAGTTCTTC.

The chain carries TRBV2 and TRBJ1-1; D is undetermined. Trimming removed 5 bases at V and 7 bases at J, with 11 bases between. There are 12 residues in the CDR3. The V gene's germline CDR1 is SNHLY and CDR2 FYNNEI. DNA for the CDR3: TGTGCCAGCAGTCCTACAGCCCTTGAAGCTTTCTTT. It encodes CASSPTALEAFF.

For this clone: Other DNA sequences of this sample code for an identical CDR3. This sequence joins TRBV29-1 and TRBJ1-2; D gene uncertain. Germline CDR1 reads SQVTM; CDR2 reads ANQGSEA. The CDR3 runs 13 residues. V lost 0 bases and J 7 bases, leaving 12 bases between the germline ends. The CDR3 protein is CSVEDRGGVGYTF. DNA of the CDR3: TGCAGCGTTGAAGATCGGGGAGGTGTTGGCTACACCTTC.

The V and J genes are TRBV19 and TRBJ1-2; unclear D gene. Trimming shortened V by 8 bases and J by 5 bases, and 6 bases separated the two germline ends. Germline CDR1 and CDR2: LNHDA and SQIVND (reference sequence). There are 10 residues in the CDR3. CDR3 nucleotide sequence: TGTGCCAGTGGAGAGTATGGCTACACCTTC. Translation gives CASGEYGYTF.

The chain joins TRBV10-3 to TRBJ2-3; 10 nucleotides align to TRBD2. Germline assignment: CDR1 ENHRY and CDR2 SYGVKD. The CDR3 runs to 15 residues. V trimming: 5 bases; J trimming: 1 base; junction bases outside the gene matches: 3. This CDR3 is CAISTGTSGTDTQYF. The CDR3 DNA sequence: TGTGCCATCAGTACCGGGACTAGCGGCACAGATACGCAGTATTTT.

The chain combines TRBV19 with TRBJ1-2; 8 nucleotides line up with TRBD1. Trimming took 6 bases from V and 7 from J; bases not matched to a gene: 10. The germline V gene encodes CDR1 LNHDA and CDR2 SQIVND (reference sequence). The CDR3 consists of 14 residues. The CDR3, as DNA: TGTGCCAGTAGGATACAGGGGGAAACGGGTGGCTACACCTTC. Its translation is CASRIQGETGGYTF.

The V gene is TRBV19, the J gene TRBJ1-1; no definite D call. V lost 5 bases, J lost 0 bases, and 13 bases lay in between. Germline V lookup: CDR1 LNHDA, CDR2 SQIVND (reference sequence). The CDR3 is made up of 15 amino acids. In DNA form, the CDR3 reads TGTGCCAGTAGTCCCAACAGCTATATGAACACTGAAGCTTTCTTT. The encoded protein is CASSPNSYMNTEAFF.

J is TRBJ2-6 and V is TRBV27; 7 positions agree with TRBD1. Per germline, CDR1 MNHEY and CDR2 SMNVEV (reference sequence). The ends lost 8 bases at V and 4 bases at J; junction bases unmatched: 8. The CDR3 spans 15 residues. The CDR3 loop is CASRGQSLGANVLTF. CDR3 DNA sequence: TGTGCCAGCCGGGGACAGTCCCTCGGGGCCAACGTCCTGACTTTC.

The rearrangement links TRBV18 to TRBJ1-4; possibly TRBD1 for D (5 bases). The CDR3 spans 17 residues. The germline V and J ends were trimmed by 0 bases and 5 bases, with 16 bases remaining between them. CDR1 is KGHSH, CDR2 LQKENI, per germline. The CDR3 here is CASSPPEGKVLNEKLFF. In nucleotides, the CDR3 is TGTGCCAGCTCACCACCGGAGGGGAAGGTCCTCAATGAAAAACTGTTTTTT.

V usage is TRBV6-5 and J usage is TRBJ2-1; 13 bases align to TRBD2. Germline CDR1 and CDR2: MNHEY and SVGAGI. J gave up 11 bases and V 4 bases, and 2 bases lay outside the gene matches. This CDR3 comprises 13 residues. The CDR3: CASSFGTSGKQFF. The CDR3 region has the DNA TGTGCCAGCAGTTTCGGGACTAGCGGGAAGCAGTTCTTC.

This sequence joins TRBV20-1 and TRBJ2-7; D is uncertain. The CDR3 totals 11 residues. Germline V lookup: CDR1 DFQATT, CDR2 SNEGSKA (reference sequence). Trimming cost V 4 bases and J 4 bases, with 8 bases left between them. In DNA form, the CDR3 reads TGCAGTGCTAAAAGCTTGTACGAGCAGTACTTC. Translated: CSAKSLYEQYF.

V usage is TRBV9 and J usage is TRBJ1-6; 11 nucleotides align to TRBD1. Trimming at V came to 0 bases and at J to 9 bases, leaving 5 bases not matched to a gene. The CDR3 extends over 16 amino acids. Per the germline V gene, CDR1 is SGDLS and CDR2 is YYNGEE. The chain's CDR3 is CASSVEGGTGGSPLHF. CDR3 sequence (DNA): TGTGCCAGCAGCGTAGAGGGAGGGACAGGGGGTTCACCCCTCCACTTT.

The CDR3, as DNA: TGTGCCAGCAGCTTAGCGGGGCTTTCAAGCTCTGGGGCCAACGTCCTGACTTTC. It specifies CASSLAGLSSSGANVLTF. This chain links TRBV7-9 with TRBJ2-6; tentatively, D is TRBD1 (5 bases). There are 18 residues in the CDR3. Trimming took off 0 bases at V and 0 bases at J, with 12 bases between the two ends. Germline V CDR1 and CDR2: SEHNR, FQNEAQ (reference sequence).